These 21 T cell receptor beta chains share one sample of origin, sequenced in a study of OX40 agonist ivuxolimab in advanced cancers. The repertoire was sequenced with immunoSEQ multiplex PCR; TCRdb's copy has only in-frame clones and lacks some. The sample consists of some 70,000 clones, almost 85% of them appearing once. Sequencing was performed on CD4+ or CD8+ T cells sorted from blood, taken in a trial of the OX40 agonist ivuxolimab. The source of these receptors is an adult with an advanced solid tumor such as melanoma, head and neck, liver or kidney cancer.

The chain employs TRBV15 and TRBJ2-1; TRBD2 matches 10 bases. Germline CDR1 is LNHNV and CDR2 is YYDKDF (reference sequence). There are 18 residues in the CDR3. Germline trimming cut 0 bases from V and 9 bases from J; bases unmatched to any gene: 14. The CDR3 bases are TGTGCCACCAGCAGAGATCTGGTAGCGGGGGGAAAGGTCGGTGAGCAGTTCTTC. Amino acids: CATSRDLVAGGKVGEQFF.

The CDR3 DNA follows: TGTGCCAGCAGCACCTTCTCGAGGGGCGCGGAAAACATTCAGTACTTC. This codes for CASSTFSRGAENIQYF. The chain links TRBV7-2 to TRBJ2-4; D is possibly TRBD1 or TRBD2 (5 bases each). Germline-derived CDR1 and CDR2 are SGHTA and FQGNSA. CDR3 length equals 16 residues. V shed 5 bases and J shed 5 bases, with 19 bases lying between them.

This clone was recorded a few times. The chain recombines TRBV7-9 with TRBJ1-5; no clear D gene. V lost 5 bases to trimming and J lost 4 bases, with 12 bases between them. The CDR3 has 14 amino acids. CDR1 SEHNR and CDR2 FQNEAQ come from the germline V gene (reference sequence). This CDR3 reads CASSANQQNQPQHF. The CDR3 DNA is TGTGCCAGCAGCGCGAATCAACAAAATCAGCCCCAGCATTTT. The variable domain in full, completed from reference TRBV7-9 and TRBJ1-5, reads DTGVSQNPRHKITKRGQNVTFRCDPISEHNRLYWYRQTLGQGPEFLTYFQNEAQLEKSRLLSDRFSAERPKGSFSTLEIQRTEQGDSAMYLCASSANQQNQPQHFGDGTRLSIL.

This clone came up once. The chain is built from TRBV7-2 and TRBJ2-7; D unresolved. Trimming shortened V by 5 bases and J by 12 bases, and 17 bases separated the two germline ends. Germline CDR1 is SGHTA and CDR2 is FQGNSA. CDR3 length equals 12 residues. The CDR3 region has the DNA TGTGCCAGCAGCCCATCCCCAGGTCTTCCGTACTTC. Amino acids: CASSPSPGLPYF.

This chain joins TRBV28 and TRBJ2-5; TRBD1 agrees at 7 bases. V lost 3 bases to trimming and J lost 5 bases; unmatched junction nucleotides: 9. Germline V gives CDR1 MDHEN, CDR2 SYDVKM. This CDR3 is 15 amino acids long. CDR3 loop: CASSLSAGGMETQYF. The DNA of the CDR3 is TGTGCCAGCAGTTTGTCCGCAGGGGGTATGGAGACCCAGTACTTC.

CDR3 coding DNA: TGTGCCAGCAGTGCAGGGGAGCGGGCTAATGAAAAACTGTTTTTT. It encodes CASSAGERANEKLFF. V gene TRBV27 combines with J gene TRBJ1-4, with D maybe TRBD1 (6 bases). The germline V and J ends were trimmed by 5 bases and 3 bases, with 13 bases remaining between them. Germline V lookup: CDR1 MNHEY, CDR2 SMNVEV (reference sequence). CDR3 size: 15 residues. The whole variable domain, remainder taken from reference TRBV27 and TRBJ1-4, is EAQVTQNPRYLITVTGKKLTVTCSQNMNHEYMSWYRQDPGLGLRQIYYSMNVEVTDKGDVPEGYKVSRKEKRNFPLILESPSPNQTSLYFCASSAGERANEKLFFGSGTQLSVL.

V usage is TRBV7-8 and J usage is TRBJ1-4; 7 nucleotides agree with TRBD1. The CDR3 contains 16 residues. V gave up 1 base and J gave up 5 bases; unmatched junction bases: 7. The germline gives CDR1 SGHVS, CDR2 FQNEAQ. CDR3: CASSLVTTGLNEKLFF. The DNA for the CDR3 is TGTGCCAGCAGCTTAGTAACGACAGGGCTCAATGAAAAACTGTTTTTT.

This chain uses TRBV6-6 with TRBJ1-2; 8 bases are a match to TRBD1. V dropped 8 bases and J dropped 2; count of bases not matched to a gene: 7. This CDR3 has 14 residues. Germline V gene data show CDR1 as MNHNY and CDR2 as SVGAGI (reference sequence). The DNA of the CDR3 is TGTGCCAGCCTACGGGGACAGGAGAACTATGGCTACACCTTC. Protein sequence: CASLRGQENYGYTF.

The genes are TRBV21-1 and TRBJ2-2; TRBD1, the table's D call, was not compared with the DNA. TRBV21-1 is tagged as a pseudogene. The CDR3 is 15 amino acids. For the CDR3, the DNA is TGTGCCAGCAGCAAAGGGCAACAGAACACCGGGGAGCTGTTTTTT. The encoded protein is CASSKGQQNTGELFF.

In DNA, the CDR3 is TGTGCCAGCAGCCTCGGGACACGGAGTGGGTCACCCCTCCACTTT. Amino acid sequence: CASSLGTRSGSPLHF. The gene calls are TRBV11-2 and TRBJ1-6, with D tentatively TRBD1 (6 bases). The germline V and J ends were trimmed by 5 bases and 10 bases, with 18 bases remaining between them. Germline CDR1 reads SGHAT; CDR2 reads FQNNGV. The CDR3 runs to 15 residues.

This chain links TRBV2 with TRBJ2-1; no firm D call. CDR3 length equals 13 residues. Trimming left V 2 bases short and J 4 bases short, with 6 bases between. Germline V gives CDR1 SNHLY, CDR2 FYNNEI. The CDR3 DNA reads TGTGCCAGCAGTGAAACCGGTTACAATGAGCAGTTCTTC. Translating it yields CASSETGYNEQFF.

The CDR3 DNA reads TGTGCCAGCAGTTACTCCGGGACAGGGGTTGATACGCAGTATTTT. Its translation: CASSYSGTGVDTQYF. This chain uses TRBV6-6 with TRBJ2-3; the match to TRBD1 covers 10 bases. The CDR3 length is 15 residues. Trimming cost V 0 bases and J 6 bases; bases outside gene matches: 3. Looked up from germline, CDR1 is MNHNY and CDR2 is SVGAGI (reference sequence).

J is TRBJ2-7 and V is TRBV7-2; 12 bases line up with TRBD1. V was pared by 3 bases and J by 7 bases, with 7 bases of the junction left unmatched. CDR3 length: 15 residues. Germline-derived CDR1 and CDR2 are SGHTA and FQGNSA. CDR3 protein: CASSFGGQGALEQYF. The CDR3 nucleotides read TGTGCCAGCAGCTTTGGGGGACAGGGGGCGCTTGAGCAGTACTTC.

In this sample, this clone turned up a few times. The rearrangement uses TRBV5-6 and TRBJ1-1; D remains ambiguous. In germline, CDR1 is SGHDT, CDR2 YYEEEE. This CDR3 is built from 14 residues. V was shortened by 5 bases and J by 5 bases, with 16 bases between the two germline ends. The CDR3 nucleotides read TGTGCCAGCAGTCCCCGGGCCGAGAATACTGAAGCTTTCTTT. Its protein product is CASSPRAENTEAFF.

The rearrangement uses TRBV7-3 and TRBJ2-2; TRBD2 might be the D (5 bases). V was clipped by 4 bases and J by 3 bases, with 18 bases between them. From germline, CDR1 is SGHTA and CDR2 FQGTGA. CDR3 length: 17 amino acids. The CDR3 DNA reads TGTGCCAGCAGCTCCGGACCATCCTGGGGAGACACCGGGGAGCTGTTTTTT. Its protein is CASSSGPSWGDTGELFF.

V gene TRBV28 combines with J gene TRBJ2-1; no definite D call. This CDR3 spans 12 amino acids. Germline CDR1 and CDR2: MDHEN and SYDVKM. V lost 6 bases, J lost 10 bases, and 13 bases lay in between. This chain's CDR3 is CASSSTFREQFF. DNA for the CDR3: TGTGCCAGCAGCTCGACCTTTAGGGAGCAGTTCTTC. The full variable domain, rest sourced from reference TRBV28 and TRBJ2-1, is DVKVTQSSRYLVKRTGEKVFLECVQDMDHENMFWYRQDPGLGLRLIYFSYDVKMKEKGDIPEGYSVSREKKERFSLILESASTNQTSMYLCASSSTFREQFFGPGTRLTVL.

For this clone: One junction end disagrees with the germline gene, perhaps due to a read error. This chain uses TRBV18 with TRBJ2-2; D is ambiguous. Germline-derived CDR1 and CDR2 are KGHSH and LQKENI. CDR3 length equals 13 residues. This CDR3 reads CASSPPQPGELFF. CDR3 bases: TGTGCCAGCTCACCACCCCAGCCTGGGGAACTGTTTTTT.

The DNA for the CDR3 is TGTGCCAGCAGTCTACCGTTTAGCACAGATACGCAGTATTTT. Protein sequence: CASSLPFSTDTQYF. This rearrangement joins TRBV25-1 to TRBJ2-3; D is ambiguous. Germline CDR1 reads MGHDK; CDR2 reads SYGVNS. Trimming cost V 5 bases and J 0 bases, with 9 bases left between them. The CDR3 sequence is 14 residues long.

V and J are TRBV19 and TRBJ2-7; 9 bases align to TRBD2. Germline values: CDR1 LNHDA, CDR2 SQIVND (reference sequence). The CDR3 totals 16 residues. With 5 bases clipped from V and 6 bases from J, the junction kept 14 bases outside the gene matches. CDR3 sequence: CASSSPSGGTLGEQYF. The CDR3 coding sequence is TGTGCCAGTAGTTCCCCAAGCGGGGGGACTCTCGGCGAGCAGTACTTC.

This sequence joins TRBV7-2 and TRBJ2-7; 9 nucleotides agree with TRBD1. Germline V lookup: CDR1 SGHTA, CDR2 FQGNSA. The CDR3 consists of 15 residues. After removal of 2 bases from V and 5 bases from J, the junction contained 7 bases not matched to a gene. CDR3 sequence (DNA): TGTGCCAGCAGCTTATCAAGGACAGGGGTCCACGAGCAGTACTTC. The encoded protein is CASSLSRTGVHEQYF. The whole variable domain, remainder taken from reference TRBV7-2 and TRBJ2-7, is GAGVSQSPSNKVTEKGKDVELRCDPISGHTALYWYRQSLGQGLEFLIYFQGNSAPDKSGLPSDRFSAERTGGSVSTLTIQRTQQEDSAVYLCASSLSRTGVHEQYFGPGTRLTVT.

This clone was picked up a small number of times. This chain joins TRBV10-3 and TRBJ1-2, with 10 positions matching TRBD1. The length of the CDR3 is 13 residues. Germline-derived CDR1 and CDR2 are ENHRY and SYGVKD. The junction had 2 bases not matched to a gene; V was cut back by 7 bases and J by 3 bases. Here the CDR3 reads CAITTGGDYGYTF. The CDR3, as DNA: TGTGCCATCACGACAGGGGGCGACTATGGCTACACCTTC.